This T cell receptor (beta chain) appears in the sequencing data of a study of radiation and T cells in renal cell carcinoma. Study-wide points: In blood, top tumor clones expanded by 2 weeks, shrinking by 4.

Of note for this clone: The antigen remains undetermined.

Germline V gives CDR1 MNHNY, CDR2 SVGAGI (reference sequence). The J segment lost 4 bases and the V segment lost 4 bases, leaving 2 bases of the junction unmatched. The CDR3 spans 13 residues. Time point specified: baseline pretreatment blood. Treatment described: 15 Gy SBRT to primary tumor, nephrectomy 4 weeks later. Blood was sampled at baseline, 2 weeks and 4 weeks after SBRT. Method: immunoSEQ multiplex PCR; TCRdb's copy keeps in-frame clones and lacks some. This table has about 150,000 clones, 70% to 90% appearing once. This sample comprised blood, obtained from a patient whose treatment included radiotherapy and nephrectomy. The TCR comes from a woman aged 45-65 years with renal cell carcinoma. The chain combines TRBV6-6 with TRBJ2-3; 7 bases agree with TRBD1. This CDR3 reads CASSLQGSDTQYF. For the CDR3, the DNA is TGTGCCAGCAGTTTACAGGGGTCAGATACGCAGTATTTT.